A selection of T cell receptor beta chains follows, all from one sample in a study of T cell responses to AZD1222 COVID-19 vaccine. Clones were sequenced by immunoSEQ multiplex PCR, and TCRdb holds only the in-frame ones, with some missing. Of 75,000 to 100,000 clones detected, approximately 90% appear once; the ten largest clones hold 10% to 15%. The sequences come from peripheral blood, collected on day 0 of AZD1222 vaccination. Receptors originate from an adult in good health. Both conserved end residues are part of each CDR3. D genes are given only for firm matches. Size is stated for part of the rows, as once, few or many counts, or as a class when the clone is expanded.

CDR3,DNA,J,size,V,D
CASSYSGAQETQYF,TGTGCCAGCAGTTACTCCGGGGCCCAAGAGACCCAGTACTTC,TRBJ2-5,NA,TRBV6-5,NA
CARTPRGTLGWGNTEAFF,TGTGCCAGGACTCCTAGAGGGACTTTGGGCTGGGGGAACACTGAAGCTTTCTTT,TRBJ1-1,NA,TRBV9,NA
CASSTLLQENTEAFF,TGTGCCAGCAGTACTCTCTTACAGGAGAACACTGAAGCTTTCTTT,TRBJ1-1,NA,TRBV25-1,NA
CASSLQGGHQPQHF,TGTGCCAGCAGTCTACAGGGGGGCCATCAGCCCCAGCATTTT,TRBJ1-5,NA,TRBV6-5,TRBD1
CASSDGLAGDEQFF,TGTGCCAGCAGTGACGGGCTAGCGGGAGATGAGCAGTTCTTC,TRBJ2-1,once,TRBV6-4,TRBD2
CSARQGNEQYF,TGCAGTGCGAGACAGGGAAACGAGCAGTACTTC,TRBJ2-7,NA,TRBV20-1,TRBD1
CASSQVAELSTDTQYF,TGCGCCAGCAGCCAGGTAGCGGAACTCAGCACAGATACGCAGTATTTT,TRBJ2-3,once,TRBV4-3,NA
CASSFGTGGPTEAFF,TGTGCCAGCAGCTTTGGGACAGGGGGACCCACTGAAGCTTTCTTT,TRBJ1-1,NA,TRBV7-9,TRBD1
CASSQPPLGSETQYF,TGTGCCAGCAGCCAGCCCCCCTTGGGTTCAGAGACCCAGTACTTC,TRBJ2-5,NA,TRBV5-5,NA
CSVEGTGTGNYGYTF,TGCAGCGTTGAGGGAACCGGGACAGGGAACTATGGCTACACCTTC,TRBJ1-2,once,TRBV29-1,TRBD1
CASSLPTRDIYGYTF,TGTGCCAGCAGCCTTCCGACCCGGGACATCTATGGCTACACCTTC,TRBJ1-2,NA,TRBV2,NA
CATSNTAGTPRANTGELFF,TGTGCCACCAGCAATACCGCCGGGACACCTAGAGCGAACACCGGGGAGCTGTTTTTT,TRBJ2-2,NA,TRBV15,NA
CASSPTATSEDQPQHF,TGTGCCAGCTCACCAACGGCAACCTCTGAGGATCAGCCCCAGCATTTT,TRBJ1-5,NA,TRBV18,NA
CASSYREGNTEAFF,TGTGCCAGTAGCTACAGGGAGGGCAACACTGAAGCTTTCTTT,TRBJ1-1,NA,TRBV19,NA
CASSKGHSNTEAFF,TGTGCCAGCAGCAAGGGACATTCGAACACTGAAGCTTTCTTT,TRBJ1-1,NA,TRBV7-3,NA
CASSQPGTGDEQYF,TGTGCCAGCAGCCAGCCTGGGACAGGGGATGAGCAGTACTTC,TRBJ2-7,NA,TRBV3-1/TRBV3-2,TRBD1
CASSSRREATDTQYF,TGTGCCAGCAGTTCTAGGCGGGAGGCTACAGATACGCAGTATTTT,TRBJ2-3,NA,TRBV27,TRBD2
CASSPPSGANVLTF,TGTGCCAGCTCACCACCTTCTGGGGCCAACGTCCTGACTTTC,TRBJ2-6,NA,TRBV18,NA
CASSYDSSYNEQFF,TGTGCCAGCAGTTACGACAGCTCCTACAATGAGCAGTTCTTC,TRBJ2-1,NA,TRBV11-3,NA
CASSPLDRTYNEQFF,TGTGCCAGTAGTCCCCTTGACAGGACCTACAATGAGCAGTTCTTC,TRBJ2-1,NA,TRBV19,NA
CASSRRLAGNHEQYF,TGTGCCAGCAGCCGACGACTAGCGGGGAACCACGAGCAGTACTTC,TRBJ2-7,NA,TRBV3-1/TRBV3-2,TRBD2
CASSDPVGAGGNSPLHF,TGCGCCAGCAGTGACCCGGTCGGGGCAGGGGGTAATTCACCCCTCCACTTT,TRBJ1-6,NA,TRBV10-2,TRBD1
CSVASGQGAKGEKLFF,TGCAGCGTTGCGTCGGGACAGGGGGCTAAGGGGGAAAAACTGTTTTTT,TRBJ1-4,NA,TRBV29-1,TRBD1
CASSSSSKETQYF,TGTGCCAGTAGTAGTTCCAGTAAAGAGACCCAGTACTTC,TRBJ2-5,NA,TRBV19,NA
CASGLVAGFQPQHF,TGTGCTAGTGGTTTGGTTGCTGGCTTTCAGCCCCAGCATTTT,TRBJ1-5,NA,TRBV12-5,NA
CASSQPLTGTNYGYTF,TGCGCCAGCAGCCAACCCTTAACGGGTACTAACTATGGCTACACCTTC,TRBJ1-2,NA,TRBV4-1,NA
CACSGGPYNSPLHF,TGTGCCTGTTCTGGGGGCCCCTATAATTCACCCCTCCACTTT,TRBJ1-6,NA,TRBV30,NA
CASNVMGGTGYTF,TGTGCCAGTAATGTTATGGGGGGCACTGGCTACACCTTC,TRBJ1-2,NA,TRBV19,NA
CAIGRHGPSTDTQYF,TGTGCCATCGGTAGACACGGACCCTCCACAGATACGCAGTATTTT,TRBJ2-3,NA,TRBV10-3,NA
CASSPRDSYGYTF,TGTGCCAGTAGCCCGAGGGACAGCTATGGCTACACCTTC,TRBJ1-2,NA,TRBV19,TRBD1
CASSPPGDSSSGNTIYF,TGTGCCAGCAGCCCCCCCGGGGACTCGAGCTCTGGAAACACCATATATTTT,TRBJ1-3,NA,TRBV9,NA
CASSQVPGWDEQYF,TGCGCCAGCAGCCAAGTCCCAGGGTGGGACGAGCAGTACTTC,TRBJ2-7,NA,TRBV4-1,NA
CASSIGQPINSPLHF,TGTGCCAGTAGTATCGGACAGCCGATTAATTCACCCCTCCACTTT,TRBJ1-6,NA,TRBV19,NA
CASSPTPGFTDTQYF,TGTGCCAGCAGCCCAACACCGGGGTTCACAGATACGCAGTATTTT,TRBJ2-3,NA,TRBV11-1,NA
CAISDSASYEQYF,TGTGCCATCAGTGACTCAGCGTCCTACGAGCAGTACTTC,TRBJ2-7,NA,TRBV10-3,NA
CASSSGGKLAGGPNEQFF,TGTGCCAGCAGCTCCGGGGGGAAACTAGCGGGGGGCCCCAATGAGCAGTTCTTC,TRBJ2-1,NA,TRBV5-4,TRBD2
CAWSVRGPGSPLHF,TGTGCCTGGAGTGTGAGGGGACCGGGTTCACCCCTCCACTTT,TRBJ1-6,NA,TRBV30,NA
CASSPTVTGELFF,TGTGCCAGCAGCCCTACAGTTACCGGGGAGCTGTTTTTT,TRBJ2-2,NA,TRBV12-3/TRBV12-4,NA
CASSLVSYNEQFF,TGTGCCAGCAGCTTAGTCAGCTACAATGAGCAGTTCTTC,TRBJ2-1,NA,TRBV11-3,NA
CSVAPRQKETQYF,TGCAGCGTTGCTCCCAGACAGAAGGAGACCCAGTACTTC,TRBJ2-5,NA,TRBV29-1,NA
CSAGTGGTEAFF,TGCAGCGCAGGGACAGGAGGCACTGAAGCTTTCTTT,TRBJ1-1,NA,TRBV29-1,TRBD1
CASSPTGSRQPQHF,TGTGCCAGCAGCCCAACAGGGTCACGTCAGCCCCAGCATTTT,TRBJ1-5,NA,TRBV7-8,NA
CASRYRGNSYEQYF,TGTGCCAGCAGGTACAGGGGGAACTCCTACGAGCAGTACTTC,TRBJ2-7,NA,TRBV6-2/TRBV6-3,TRBD1
CASSLNRGTNTEAFF,TGTGCCAGCAGCTTAAACAGGGGGACGAACACTGAAGCTTTCTTT,TRBJ1-1,NA,TRBV7-9,TRBD1
CSVTPSGSYEQYF,TGCAGCGTTACCCCTAGCGGGAGTTACGAGCAGTACTTC,TRBJ2-7,NA,TRBV29-1,TRBD2
CASSLSGGSYNEQFF,TGTGCCAGCAGTTTGAGCGGGGGTTCCTACAATGAGCAGTTCTTC,TRBJ2-1,NA,TRBV27,TRBD2
CASSADRSEGNTIYF,TGTGCCAGCAGCGCAGACAGGTCGGAAGGAAACACCATATATTTT,TRBJ1-3,NA,TRBV5-6,NA
CASSWTGSSYEQYF,TGTGCCAGCAGCTGGACAGGTTCATCCTACGAGCAGTACTTC,TRBJ2-7,NA,TRBV3-1/TRBV3-2,TRBD1
CASSAGQGPDYGYTF,TGTGCCAGCAGCGCCGGACAGGGTCCGGACTATGGCTACACCTTC,TRBJ1-2,NA,TRBV9,TRBD1
CASSLDTRYNSPLHF,TGTGCCAGCAGCTTAGACACGCGGTATAATTCACCCCTCCACTTT,TRBJ1-6,NA,TRBV5-5,NA
CAIAEKNEKLFF,TGTGCCATCGCGGAGAAAAATGAAAAACTGTTTTTT,TRBJ1-4,NA,TRBV10-3,NA
CASSRPTGTGGAKQYF,TGCGCCAGCAGCCGACCAACCGGGACAGGGGGCGCGAAGCAGTACTTC,TRBJ2-7,once,TRBV5-1,TRBD1
CASSLWAGNSNQPQHF,TGTGCCAGCAGTTTATGGGCAGGGAATAGCAATCAGCCCCAGCATTTT,TRBJ1-5,NA,TRBV28,NA
CASSFFRGSSYEQYF,TGTGCCAGCAGTTTTTTCCGCGGGAGCTCCTACGAGCAGTACTTC,TRBJ2-7,NA,TRBV28,TRBD2
CASGDGFTDTQYF,TGTGCCAGCGGGGACGGCTTCACAGATACGCAGTATTTT,TRBJ2-3,NA,TRBV2,NA